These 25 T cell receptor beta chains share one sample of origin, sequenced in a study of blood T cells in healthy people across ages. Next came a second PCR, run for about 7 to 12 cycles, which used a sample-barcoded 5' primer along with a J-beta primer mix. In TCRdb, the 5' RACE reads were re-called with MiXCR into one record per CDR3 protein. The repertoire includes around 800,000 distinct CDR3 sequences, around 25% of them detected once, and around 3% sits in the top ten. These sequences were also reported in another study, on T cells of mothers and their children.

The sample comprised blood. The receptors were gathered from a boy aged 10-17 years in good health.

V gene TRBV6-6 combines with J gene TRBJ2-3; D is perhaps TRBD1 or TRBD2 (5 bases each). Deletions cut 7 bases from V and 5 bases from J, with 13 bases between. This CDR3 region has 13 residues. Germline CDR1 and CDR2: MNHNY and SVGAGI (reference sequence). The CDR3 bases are TGTGCCAGCACCTTAAGTGGGGGAGATACGCAGTATTTT. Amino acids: CASTLSGGDTQYF.

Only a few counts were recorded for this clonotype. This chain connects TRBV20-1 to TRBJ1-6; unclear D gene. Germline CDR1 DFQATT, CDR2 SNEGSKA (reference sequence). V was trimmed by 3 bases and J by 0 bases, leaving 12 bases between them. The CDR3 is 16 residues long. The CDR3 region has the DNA TGCAGTGCTAGTTCCGACGGAAGCTCCTATAATTCACCCCTCCACTTT. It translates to CSASSDGSSYNSPLHF.

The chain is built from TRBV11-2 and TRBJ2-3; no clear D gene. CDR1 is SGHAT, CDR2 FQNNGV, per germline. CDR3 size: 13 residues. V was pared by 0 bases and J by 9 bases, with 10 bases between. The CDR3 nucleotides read TGTGCCAGCAGCTTAGATCGGCGGAACACGCAGTATTTT. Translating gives CASSLDRRNTQYF.

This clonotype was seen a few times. This CDR3 is CASGATTDTQYF. In DNA, the CDR3 is TGTGCCAGCGGGGCGACCACAGATACGCAGTATTTT. The chain joins TRBV28 to TRBJ2-3, with D maybe TRBD1 (5 bases). The CDR3 consists of 12 residues. V was shortened by 8 bases and J by 2 bases, with 8 bases between the two germline ends. Germline assignment: CDR1 MDHEN and CDR2 SYDVKM.

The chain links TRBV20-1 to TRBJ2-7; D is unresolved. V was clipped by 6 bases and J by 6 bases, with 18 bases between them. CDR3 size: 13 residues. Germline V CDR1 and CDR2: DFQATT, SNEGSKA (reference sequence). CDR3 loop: CSARTAALGEQYF. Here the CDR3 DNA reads TGCAGTGCGCGAACGGCCGCACTTGGCGAGCAGTACTTC.

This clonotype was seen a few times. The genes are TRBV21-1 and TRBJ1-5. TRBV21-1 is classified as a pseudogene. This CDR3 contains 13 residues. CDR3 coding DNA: TGTGCCAGCAGACGCCGAGGCAATCAGCCCCAGCATTTT. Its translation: CASRRRGNQPQHF.

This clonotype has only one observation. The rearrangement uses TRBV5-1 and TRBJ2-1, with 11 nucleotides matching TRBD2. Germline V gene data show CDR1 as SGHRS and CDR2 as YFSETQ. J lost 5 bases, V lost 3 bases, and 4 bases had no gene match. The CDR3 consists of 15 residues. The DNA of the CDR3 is TGCGCCAGCAGCTCGACTAGCGGGGTACACAATGAGCAGTTCTTC. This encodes CASSSTSGVHNEQFF.

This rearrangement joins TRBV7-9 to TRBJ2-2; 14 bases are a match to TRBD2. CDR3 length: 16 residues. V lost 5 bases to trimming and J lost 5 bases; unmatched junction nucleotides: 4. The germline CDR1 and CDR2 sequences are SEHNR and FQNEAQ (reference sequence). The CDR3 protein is CASSAGLAGETGELFF. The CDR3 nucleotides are TGTGCCAGCAGCGCGGGACTAGCGGGGGAGACCGGGGAGCTGTTTTTT.

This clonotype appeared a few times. The CDR3 reads CATSRGGSGANVLTF. The CDR3 nucleotides read TGTGCCACCAGCAGGGGTGGCTCTGGGGCCAACGTCCTGACTTTC. The chain links TRBV15 to TRBJ2-6; D is undetermined. The V end lost 3 bases, the J end lost 0 bases, and 6 bases lay between the germline ends. The CDR3 contains 15 residues. Germline values: CDR1 LNHNV, CDR2 YYDKDF (reference sequence).

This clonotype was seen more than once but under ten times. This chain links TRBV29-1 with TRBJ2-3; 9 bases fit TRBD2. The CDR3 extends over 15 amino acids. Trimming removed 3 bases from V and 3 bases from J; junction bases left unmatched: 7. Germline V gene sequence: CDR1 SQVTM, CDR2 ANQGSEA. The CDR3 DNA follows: TGCAGCGTTGATCAGCGGGGGGAGAGTACAGATACGCAGTATTTT. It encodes CSVDQRGESTDTQYF.

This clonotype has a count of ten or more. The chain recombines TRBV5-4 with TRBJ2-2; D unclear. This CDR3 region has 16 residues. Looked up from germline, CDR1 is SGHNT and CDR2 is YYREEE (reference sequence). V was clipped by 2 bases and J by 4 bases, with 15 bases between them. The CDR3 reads CASSFGSPRVTGELFF. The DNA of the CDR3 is TGTGCCAGCAGCTTCGGCAGTCCACGGGTCACCGGGGAGCTGTTTTTT.

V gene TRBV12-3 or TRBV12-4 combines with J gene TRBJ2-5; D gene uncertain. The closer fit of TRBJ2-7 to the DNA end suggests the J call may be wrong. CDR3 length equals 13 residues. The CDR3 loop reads CASTLTPQREQYF. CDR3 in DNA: TGTGCCAGCACCCTGACACCCCAGCGCGAGCAGTACTTC.

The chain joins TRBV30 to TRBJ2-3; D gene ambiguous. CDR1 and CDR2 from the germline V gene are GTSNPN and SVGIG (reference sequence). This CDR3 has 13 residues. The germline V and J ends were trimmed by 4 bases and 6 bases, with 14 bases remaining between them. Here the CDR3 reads CAWIKEVDDTQYF. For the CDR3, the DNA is TGTGCCTGGATTAAAGAAGTTGATGATACGCAGTATTTT.

The CDR3: CASSLAAGHGGYTF. The CDR3 DNA follows: TGCGCCAGCAGCTTGGCCGCGGGACACGGCGGCTACACCTTC. V usage is TRBV5-1 and J usage is TRBJ1-2; tentative D call: TRBD1 (6 bases). The germline V and J ends were trimmed by 0 bases and 8 bases, with 14 bases remaining between them. From germline, CDR1 is SGHRS and CDR2 YFSETQ. The CDR3 totals 14 residues.

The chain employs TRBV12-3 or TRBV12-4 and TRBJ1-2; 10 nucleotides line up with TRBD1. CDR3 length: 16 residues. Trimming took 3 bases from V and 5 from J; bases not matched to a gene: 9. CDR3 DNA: TGTGCCAGCAGTTTTGCGACAGGGGGCGCTTATTATGGCTACACCTTC. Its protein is CASSFATGGAYYGYTF.

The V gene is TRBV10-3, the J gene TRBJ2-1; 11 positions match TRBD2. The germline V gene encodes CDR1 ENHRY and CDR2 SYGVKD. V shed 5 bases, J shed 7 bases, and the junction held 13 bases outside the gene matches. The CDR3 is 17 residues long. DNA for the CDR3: TGTGCCATCAGTTCGACTCGGACTAGCGGGCGTAGGAATGAGCAGTTCTTC. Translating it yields CAISSTRTSGRRNEQFF.

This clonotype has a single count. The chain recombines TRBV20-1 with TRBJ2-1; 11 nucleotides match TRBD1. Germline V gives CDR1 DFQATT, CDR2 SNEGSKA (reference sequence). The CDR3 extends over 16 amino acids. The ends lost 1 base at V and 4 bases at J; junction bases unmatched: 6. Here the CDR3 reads CSARGPGQGVYNEQFF. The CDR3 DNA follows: TGCAGTGCTAGAGGTCCGGGACAGGGGGTATACAATGAGCAGTTCTTC.

CDR3 bases: TGTGCCAGCAGTGTGTTGGAAGACAGGGGAGTTGAAAAACTGTTTTTT. Protein: CASSVLEDRGVEKLFF. J is TRBJ1-4 and V is TRBV6-1; 8 bases fit TRBD1. The CDR3 is made up of 16 amino acids. Per germline, CDR1 MNHNS and CDR2 SASEGT. Unmatched junction bases numbered 11, after V lost 4 bases and J lost 7 bases.

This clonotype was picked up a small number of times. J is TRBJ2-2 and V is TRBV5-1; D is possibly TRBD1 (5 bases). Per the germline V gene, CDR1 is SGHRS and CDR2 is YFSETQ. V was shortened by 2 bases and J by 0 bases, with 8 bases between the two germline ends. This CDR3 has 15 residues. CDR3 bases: TGCGCCAGCAGCTTAATAGGGGCGAACACCGGGGAGCTGTTTTTT. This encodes CASSLIGANTGELFF.

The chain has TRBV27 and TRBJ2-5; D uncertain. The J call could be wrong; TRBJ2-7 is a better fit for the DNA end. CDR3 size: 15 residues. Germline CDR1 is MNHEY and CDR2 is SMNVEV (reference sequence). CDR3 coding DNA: TGTGCCAGCAGTTTGACGCCTCTCTTCCCCTACGAGCAGTACTTC. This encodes CASSLTPLFPYEQYF.

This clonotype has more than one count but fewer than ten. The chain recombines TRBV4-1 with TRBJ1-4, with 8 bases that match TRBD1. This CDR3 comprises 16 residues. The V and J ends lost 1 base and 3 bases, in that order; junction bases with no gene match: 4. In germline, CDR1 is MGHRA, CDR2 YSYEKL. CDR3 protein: CASSQAQGAANEKLFF. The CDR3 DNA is TGCGCCAGCAGCCAAGCCCAGGGGGCGGCTAATGAAAAACTGTTTTTT.

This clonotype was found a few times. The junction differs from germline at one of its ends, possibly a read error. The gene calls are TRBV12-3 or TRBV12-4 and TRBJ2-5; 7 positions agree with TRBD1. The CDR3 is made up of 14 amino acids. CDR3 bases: TGTGCCAGCGGTTTGGGACAGAAGCAAGAGACCCAGTACTTC. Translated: CASGLGQKQETQYF.

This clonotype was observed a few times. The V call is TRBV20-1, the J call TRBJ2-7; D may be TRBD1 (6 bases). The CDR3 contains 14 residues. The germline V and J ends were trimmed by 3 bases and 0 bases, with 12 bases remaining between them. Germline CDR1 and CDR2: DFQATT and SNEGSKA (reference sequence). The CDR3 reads CSASTGFGSYEQYF. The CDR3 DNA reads TGCAGTGCTAGTACAGGGTTCGGCTCCTACGAGCAGTACTTC.

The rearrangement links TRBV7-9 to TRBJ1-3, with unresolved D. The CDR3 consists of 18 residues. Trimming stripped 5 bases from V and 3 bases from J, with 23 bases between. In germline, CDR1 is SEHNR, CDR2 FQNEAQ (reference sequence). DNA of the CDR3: TGTGCCAGCAGCCCCCCACGCCGGGCCCTCTTTGGTGGAAACACCATATATTTT. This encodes CASSPPRRALFGGNTIYF.

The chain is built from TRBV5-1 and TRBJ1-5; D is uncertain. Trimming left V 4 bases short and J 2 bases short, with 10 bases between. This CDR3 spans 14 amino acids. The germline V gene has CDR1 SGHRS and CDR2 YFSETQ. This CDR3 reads CASSTGSGNQPQHF. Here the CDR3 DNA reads TGCGCCAGCAGCACCGGGTCGGGCAATCAGCCCCAGCATTTT.